This passage covers 8 T cell receptor beta chains from one sample sequenced in a study of shared clonotypes between healthy human individuals. The protocol was immunoSEQ multiplex PCR, while the TCRdb copy is restricted to in-frame clones and leaves out a portion. The sample has some 1 million clones, around 74% seen once; the top ten hold roughly 1.4%. The specimen sequenced was memory CD4+ T cells sorted from blood. The subset was: CD45RA-negative fraction. These receptors all stem from a young man in good health.

On this clone: Other DNA sequences in this sample translate to the same CDR3. The chain combines TRBV7-9 with TRBJ2-7; D is unresolved. The V gene lost 3 bases and the J gene lost 2 bases, with 5 bases spanning the gap. CDR1 and CDR2 from the germline V gene are SEHNR and FQNEAQ (reference sequence). The CDR3 loop spans 12 amino acids. CDR3 amino acids: CASSFGAYEQYF. The CDR3 nucleotides are TGTGCCAGCAGCTTTGGGGCCTACGAGCAGTACTTC.

This clone has more than one count but fewer than ten. The J gene is TRBJ1-3, the V gene TRBV13; D unresolved. Looked up from germline, CDR1 is PRHDT and CDR2 is FYEKMQ (reference sequence). Trimming left V 5 bases short and J 7 bases short, with 12 bases between. This CDR3 spans 13 amino acids. The CDR3 spells CASSPLRGNTIYF. The CDR3 nucleotides are TGTGCCAGCAGCCCCCTCCGCGGCAACACCATATATTTT.

The table lists this clone with a count of one. V is TRBV6-5 and J is TRBJ2-7; D gene unclear. Trimming removed 5 bases at V and 4 bases at J, with 6 bases between. The V gene's germline CDR1 is MNHEY and CDR2 SVGAGI. This CDR3 has 11 residues. The CDR3 spells CASSPQYEQYF. CDR3 bases: TGTGCCAGCAGTCCCCAATACGAGCAGTACTTC.

This chain links TRBV7-9 with TRBJ1-3, with 9 bases fitting TRBD1. The CDR3 contains 16 residues. CDR1 is SEHNR and CDR2 is FQNEAQ in the germline V gene (reference sequence). V lost 1 base, J lost 3 bases, and 4 bases stayed unmatched. CDR3 coding DNA: TGTGCCAGCAGCTTAGAGACAGGGGGAAATGGAAACACCATATATTTT. Residues: CASSLETGGNGNTIYF. Drawing the rest from reference TRBV7-9 and TRBJ1-3, the complete variable domain is DTGVSQNPRHKITKRGQNVTFRCDPISEHNRLYWYRQTLGQGPEFLTYFQNEAQLEKSRLLSDRFSAERPKGSFSTLEIQRTEQGDSAMYLCASSLETGGNGNTIYFGEGSWLTVV.

The CDR3 sequence: CASSVASREETQYF. The CDR3 bases are TGTGCCAGCAGCGTAGCTTCCAGGGAAGAGACCCAGTACTTC. The chain is built from TRBV9 and TRBJ2-5; D is perhaps TRBD1 (5 bases). With 0 bases removed from V and 3 bases from J, the gap between germline ends came to 9 bases. There are 14 residues in the CDR3. Germline lookup yields CDR1 SGDLS and CDR2 YYNGEE. Full variable domain (rest looked up from reference TRBV9 and TRBJ2-5): DSGVTQTPKHLITATGQRVTLRCSPRSGDLSVYWYQQSLDQGLQFLIQYYNGEERAKGNILERFSAQQFPDLHSELNLSSLELGDSALYFCASSVASREETQYFGPGTRLLVL.

The gene calls are TRBV19 and TRBJ2-2; 7 positions agree with TRBD2. Germline CDR1 LNHDA, CDR2 SQIVND (reference sequence). The CDR3 consists of 17 residues. V dropped 3 bases and J dropped 4; count of bases not matched to a gene: 11. DNA of the CDR3: TGTGCCAGTAGTATGGGAGGGCTAGCGGAGAGCACCGGGGAGCTGTTTTTT. As protein: CASSMGGLAESTGELFF.

V is TRBV21-1 and J is TRBJ1-5. TRBV21-1 is flagged as a pseudogene. This CDR3 region has 16 residues. CDR3 nucleotide sequence: TGTGCCAGCAGCAAAGATGCGCCCGGTACCAATCAGCCCCAGCATTTT. Translation gives CASSKDAPGTNQPQHF.

In regard to this clone: The sample holds other DNA sequences that translate to the same CDR3. The chain joins TRBV25-1 to TRBJ2-3, with 12 bases matching TRBD2. The CDR3 runs 16 residues. With V trimmed by 2 bases and J by 1 base, 1 base remained unmatched. Germline-derived CDR1 and CDR2 are MGHDK and SYGVNS. The CDR3 nucleotides read TGTGCCAGCAGTGAACGGACTAGCGGGGGCACAGATACGCAGTATTTT. Its translation is CASSERTSGGTDTQYF. Variable domain in full (rest from reference TRBV25-1 and TRBJ2-3): EADIYQTPRYLVIGTGKKITLECSQTMGHDKMYWYQQDPGMELHLIHYSYGVNSTEKGDLSSESTVSRIRTEHFPLTLESARPSHTSQYLCASSERTSGGTDTQYFGPGTRLTVL.